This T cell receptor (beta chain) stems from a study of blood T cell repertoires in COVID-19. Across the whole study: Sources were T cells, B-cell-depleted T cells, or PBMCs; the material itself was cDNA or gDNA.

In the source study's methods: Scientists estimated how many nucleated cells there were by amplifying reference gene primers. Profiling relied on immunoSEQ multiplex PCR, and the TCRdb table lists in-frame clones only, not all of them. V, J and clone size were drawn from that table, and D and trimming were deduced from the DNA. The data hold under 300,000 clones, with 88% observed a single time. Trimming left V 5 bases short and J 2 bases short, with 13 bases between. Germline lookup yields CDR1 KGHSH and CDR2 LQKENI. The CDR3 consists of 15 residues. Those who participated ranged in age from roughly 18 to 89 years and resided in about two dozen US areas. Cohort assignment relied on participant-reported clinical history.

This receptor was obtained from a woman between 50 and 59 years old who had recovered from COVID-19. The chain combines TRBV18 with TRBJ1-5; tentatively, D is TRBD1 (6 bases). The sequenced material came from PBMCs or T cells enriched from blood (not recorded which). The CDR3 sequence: CASSEQGFGNQPQHF. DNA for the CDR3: TGTGCCAGCTCAGAACAGGGCTTCGGCAATCAGCCCCAGCATTTT.